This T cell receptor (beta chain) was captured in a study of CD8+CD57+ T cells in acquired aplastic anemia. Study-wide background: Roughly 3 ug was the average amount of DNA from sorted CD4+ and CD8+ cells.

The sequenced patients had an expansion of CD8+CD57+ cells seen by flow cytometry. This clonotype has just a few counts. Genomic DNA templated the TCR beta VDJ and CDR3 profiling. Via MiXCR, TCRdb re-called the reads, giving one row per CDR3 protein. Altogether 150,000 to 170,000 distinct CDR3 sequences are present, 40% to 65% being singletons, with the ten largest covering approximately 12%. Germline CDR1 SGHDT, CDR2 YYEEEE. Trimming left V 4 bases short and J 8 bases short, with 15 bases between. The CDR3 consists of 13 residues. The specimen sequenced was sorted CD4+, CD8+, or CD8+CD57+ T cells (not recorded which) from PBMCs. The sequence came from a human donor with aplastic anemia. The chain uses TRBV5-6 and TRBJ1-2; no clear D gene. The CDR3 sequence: CASSPGGSGGYTF. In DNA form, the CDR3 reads TGTGCCAGCAGCCCCGGTGGGAGTGGGGGCTACACCTTC.